This T cell receptor (beta chain) was profiled in a study of early T cells in non-severe SARS-CoV-2 infection. Study context: The sequenced material was bulk RNA from unsorted whole blood, and its chains were unpaired. Overall study findings and caveats: Private and CD4 specificities were missed by VDJdb matching, which favored anti-spike CD8 responses.

Trimming took 4 bases from V and 1 from J, leaving 12 bases between them. Germline V gene lookup returns CDR1 MDHEN and CDR2 SYDVKM. The CDR3 contains 15 residues. This clonotype appeared many times. The antigen is undetermined. cDNA molecules, individually, were tagged with unique molecular identifiers. From the 5' RACE reads, TCRdb called clonotypes with MiXCR, one entry per CDR3 protein. The sample shows some 46,000 distinct CDR3 sequences, about 6% of them seen only once. Specimen: whole blood, collected at baseline. The chain is built from TRBV28 and TRBJ2-3; a weak D match, TRBD2 (5 bases). The receptor comes from an adult who was a healthcare worker with PCR-confirmed SARS-CoV-2 infection or an uninfected control (not recorded which). As DNA, the CDR3 is TGTGCCAGCAGTTGGGCGGTGGGAGGCACAGATACGCAGTATTTT. Translating gives CASSWAVGGTDTQYF.